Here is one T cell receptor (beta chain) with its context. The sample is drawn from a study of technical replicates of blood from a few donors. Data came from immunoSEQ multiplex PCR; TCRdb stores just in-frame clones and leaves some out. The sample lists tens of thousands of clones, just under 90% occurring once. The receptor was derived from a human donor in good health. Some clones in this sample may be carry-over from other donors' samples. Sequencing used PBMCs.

CDR3 in amino acids: CASSRQGAGTEAFF. CDR3 DNA: TGTGCCAGCAGTCGACAGGGGGCGGGCACTGAAGCTTTCTTT. The chain links TRBV6-5 to TRBJ1-1, with 10 bases aligning to TRBD1. Germline values: CDR1 MNHEY, CDR2 SVGAGI. J was trimmed by 4 bases and V by 5 bases; bases with no gene match: 4. This CDR3 contains 14 residues.